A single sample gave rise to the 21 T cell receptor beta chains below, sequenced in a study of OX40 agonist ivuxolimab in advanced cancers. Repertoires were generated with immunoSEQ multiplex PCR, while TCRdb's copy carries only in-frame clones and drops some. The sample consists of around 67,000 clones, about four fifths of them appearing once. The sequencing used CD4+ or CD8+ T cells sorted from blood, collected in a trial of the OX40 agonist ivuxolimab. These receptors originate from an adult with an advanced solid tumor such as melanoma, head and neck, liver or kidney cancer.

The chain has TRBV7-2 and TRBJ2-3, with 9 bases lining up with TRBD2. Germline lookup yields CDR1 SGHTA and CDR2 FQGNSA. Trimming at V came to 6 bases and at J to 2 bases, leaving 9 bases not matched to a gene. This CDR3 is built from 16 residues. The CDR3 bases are TGTGCCAGCAGTTTGGCTCGACTAGCGGCCACAGATACGCAGTATTTT. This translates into CASSLARLAATDTQYF.

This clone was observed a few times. CDR3: CASQTRPSSYEQYF. The CDR3 coding sequence is TGTGCCAGTCAAACACGTCCTTCCTCCTACGAGCAGTACTTC. This chain links TRBV6-5 with TRBJ2-7, with unresolved D. CDR3 length: 14 amino acids. Germline-derived CDR1 and CDR2 are MNHEY and SVGAGI. Between the trimmed V and J ends, which lost 9 bases and 0 bases, there was a span of 15 bases.

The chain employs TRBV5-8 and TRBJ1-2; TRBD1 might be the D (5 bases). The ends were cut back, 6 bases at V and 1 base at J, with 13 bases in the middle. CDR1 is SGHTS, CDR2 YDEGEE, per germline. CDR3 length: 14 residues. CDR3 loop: CASTDRRFNYGYTF. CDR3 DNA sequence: TGTGCCAGCACAGACAGACGATTTAACTATGGCTACACCTTC. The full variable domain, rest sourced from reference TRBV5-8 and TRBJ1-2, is EAGVTQSPTHLIKTRGQQATLRCSPISGHTSVYWYQQALGLGLQFLLWYDEGEERNRGNFPPRFSGRQFPNYSSELNVNALELEDSALYLCASTDRRFNYGYTFGSGTRLTVV.

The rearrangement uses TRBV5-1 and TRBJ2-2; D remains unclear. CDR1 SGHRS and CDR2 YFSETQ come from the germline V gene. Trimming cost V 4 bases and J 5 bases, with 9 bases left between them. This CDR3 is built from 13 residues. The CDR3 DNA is TGCGCCAGCAGCCCCCCGAGGACCGGGGAGCTGTTTTTT. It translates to CASSPPRTGELFF. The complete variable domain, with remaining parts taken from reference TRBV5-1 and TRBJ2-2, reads KAGVTQTPRYLIKTRGQQVTLSCSPISGHRSVSWYQQTPGQGLQFLFEYFSETQRNKGNFPGRFSGRQFSNSRSEMNVSTLELGDSALYLCASSPPRTGELFFGEGSRLTVL.

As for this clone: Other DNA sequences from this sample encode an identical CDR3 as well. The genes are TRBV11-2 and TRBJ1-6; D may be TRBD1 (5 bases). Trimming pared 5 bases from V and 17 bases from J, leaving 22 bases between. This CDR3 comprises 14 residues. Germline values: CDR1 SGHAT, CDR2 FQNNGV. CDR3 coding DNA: TGTGCCAGCAGCCTAGCGGCGTCAGGGCCCGCAATCCACTTT. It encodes CASSLAASGPAIHF.

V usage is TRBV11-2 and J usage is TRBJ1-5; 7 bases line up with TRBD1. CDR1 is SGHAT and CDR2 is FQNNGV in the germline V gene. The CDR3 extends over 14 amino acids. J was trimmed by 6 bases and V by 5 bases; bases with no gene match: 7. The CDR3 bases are TGTGCCAGCAGCACGCAGGGGGTCGGTCAGCCCCAGCATTTT. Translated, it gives CASSTQGVGQPQHF.

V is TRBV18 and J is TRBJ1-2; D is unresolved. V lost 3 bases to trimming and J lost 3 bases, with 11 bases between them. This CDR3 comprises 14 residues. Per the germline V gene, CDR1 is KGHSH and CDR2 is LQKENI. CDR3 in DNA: TGTGCCAGCTCACCGTCCGGGGTAGACTATGGCTACACCTTC. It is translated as CASSPSGVDYGYTF.

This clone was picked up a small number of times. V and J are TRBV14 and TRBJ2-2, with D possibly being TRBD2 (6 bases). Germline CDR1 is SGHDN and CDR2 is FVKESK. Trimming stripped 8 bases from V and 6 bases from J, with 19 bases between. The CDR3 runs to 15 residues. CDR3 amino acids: CASQKTSIFAGELFF. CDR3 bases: TGTGCCAGCCAGAAGACTAGTATTTTCGCCGGGGAGCTGTTTTTT.

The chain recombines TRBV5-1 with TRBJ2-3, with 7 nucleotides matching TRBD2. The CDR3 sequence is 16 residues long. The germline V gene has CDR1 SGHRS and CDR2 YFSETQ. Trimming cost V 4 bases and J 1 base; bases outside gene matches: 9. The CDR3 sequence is CASSTKREGGTDTQYF. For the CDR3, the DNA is TGCGCCAGCAGCACCAAAAGGGAGGGTGGCACAGATACGCAGTATTTT.

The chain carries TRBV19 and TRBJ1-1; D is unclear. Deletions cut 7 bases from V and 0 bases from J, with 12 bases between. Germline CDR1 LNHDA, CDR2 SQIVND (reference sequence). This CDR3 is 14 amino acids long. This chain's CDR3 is CASTSLHMNTEAFF. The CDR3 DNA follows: TGTGCCAGTACGAGTCTCCACATGAACACTGAAGCTTTCTTT.

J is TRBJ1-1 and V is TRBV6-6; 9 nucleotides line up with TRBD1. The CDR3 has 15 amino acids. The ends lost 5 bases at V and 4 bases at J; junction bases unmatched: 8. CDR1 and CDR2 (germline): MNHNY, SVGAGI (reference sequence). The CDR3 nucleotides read TGTGCCAGCAGTGACTACAGGGGGCGCGCCACTGAAGCTTTCTTT. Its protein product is CASSDYRGRATEAFF.

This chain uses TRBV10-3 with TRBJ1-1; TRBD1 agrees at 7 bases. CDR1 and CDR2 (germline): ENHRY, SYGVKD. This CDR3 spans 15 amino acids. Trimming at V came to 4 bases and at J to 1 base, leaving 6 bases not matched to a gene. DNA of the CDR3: TGTGCCATCAGTGCCACAGGGGATACGAACACTGAAGCTTTCTTT. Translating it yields CAISATGDTNTEAFF.

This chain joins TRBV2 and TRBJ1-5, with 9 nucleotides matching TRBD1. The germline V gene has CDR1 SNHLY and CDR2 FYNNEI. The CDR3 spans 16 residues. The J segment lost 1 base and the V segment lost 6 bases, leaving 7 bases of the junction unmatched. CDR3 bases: TGTGCCAGCAGCGTAGAGGGGACAGGGAGCAATCAGCCCCAGCATTTT. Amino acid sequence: CASSVEGTGSNQPQHF.

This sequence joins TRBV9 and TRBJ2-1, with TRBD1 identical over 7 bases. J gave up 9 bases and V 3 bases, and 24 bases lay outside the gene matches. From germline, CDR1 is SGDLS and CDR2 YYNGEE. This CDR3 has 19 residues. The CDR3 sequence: CASSATVGFWGQHDGEQFF. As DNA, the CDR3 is TGTGCCAGCAGCGCCACTGTAGGCTTCTGGGGACAGCATGACGGTGAGCAGTTCTTC.

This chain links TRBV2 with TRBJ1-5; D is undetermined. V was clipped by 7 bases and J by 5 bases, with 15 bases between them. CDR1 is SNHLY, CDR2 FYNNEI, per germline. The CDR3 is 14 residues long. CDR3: CASTLRGPDQPQHF. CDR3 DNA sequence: TGTGCCAGCACTCTTCGGGGTCCAGATCAGCCCCAGCATTTT.

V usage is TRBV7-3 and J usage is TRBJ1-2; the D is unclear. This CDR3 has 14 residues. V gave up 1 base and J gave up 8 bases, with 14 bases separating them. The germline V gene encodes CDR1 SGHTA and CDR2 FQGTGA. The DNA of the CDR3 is TGTGCCAGCAGCTTAAACCGAGTTGTAGGGGGCTACACCTTC. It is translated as CASSLNRVVGGYTF.

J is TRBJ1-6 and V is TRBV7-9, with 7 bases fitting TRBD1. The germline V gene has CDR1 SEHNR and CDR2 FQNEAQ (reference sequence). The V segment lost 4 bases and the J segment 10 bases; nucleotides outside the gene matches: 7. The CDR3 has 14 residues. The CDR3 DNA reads TGTGCCAGCAGCTCCGGGACAGAAAGGTCACCCCTCCACTTT. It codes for CASSSGTERSPLHF.

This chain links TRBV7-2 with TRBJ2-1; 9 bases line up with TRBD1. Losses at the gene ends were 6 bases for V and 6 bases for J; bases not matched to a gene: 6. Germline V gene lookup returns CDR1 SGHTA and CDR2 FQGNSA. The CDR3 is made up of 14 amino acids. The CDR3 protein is CASSDRGWVNEQFF. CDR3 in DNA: TGTGCCAGCAGTGACAGGGGGTGGGTCAATGAGCAGTTCTTC.

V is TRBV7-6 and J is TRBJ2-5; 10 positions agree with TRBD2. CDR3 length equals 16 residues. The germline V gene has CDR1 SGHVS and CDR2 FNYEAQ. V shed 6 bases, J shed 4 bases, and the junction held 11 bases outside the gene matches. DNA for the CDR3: TGTGCCAGCAGTCTTTACGGGACTAGCGTTTCAGAGACCCAGTACTTC. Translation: CASSLYGTSVSETQYF.

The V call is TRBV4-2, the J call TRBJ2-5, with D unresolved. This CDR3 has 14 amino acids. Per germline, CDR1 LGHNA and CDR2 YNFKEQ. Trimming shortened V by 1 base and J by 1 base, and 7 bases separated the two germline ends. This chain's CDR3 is CASSQGSGQETQYF. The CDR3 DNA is TGTGCCAGCAGCCAAGGGTCGGGCCAAGAGACCCAGTACTTC.

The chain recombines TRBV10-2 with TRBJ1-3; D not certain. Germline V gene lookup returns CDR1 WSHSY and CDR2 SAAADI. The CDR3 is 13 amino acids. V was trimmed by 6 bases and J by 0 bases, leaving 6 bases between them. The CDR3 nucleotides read TGCGCCAGCAGGGAGGGCTCTGGAAACACCATATATTTT. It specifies CASREGSGNTIYF.